Here is one T cell receptor (beta chain) with its context. These data belong to a study of T-cell memory formation after mild COVID-19. The V gene lost 1 base and the J gene lost 4 bases, with 7 bases spanning the gap. CDR3 length: 13 amino acids. The germline CDR1 and CDR2 sequences are SGHVS and FNYEAQ. TCRdb ran MiXCR on the 5' RACE reads and lists one entry per CDR3 protein. Counted here are roughly 250,000 distinct CDR3 sequences, about 15% occurring once; the ten biggest clones make up around 3.7%. The sequence was obtained from a man aged 18 to 35 who had mild COVID-19 (a few samples of this study predate the infection). Cell type and time point are not known. The gene calls are TRBV7-6 and TRBJ1-1, with D unresolved. The source material was PBMCs or a T cell subset sorted from them (not recorded which). CDR3 in DNA: TGTGCCAGCAGCTTAGAGCCCGGCACTGAAGCTTTCTTT. Its translation is CASSLEPGTEAFF.